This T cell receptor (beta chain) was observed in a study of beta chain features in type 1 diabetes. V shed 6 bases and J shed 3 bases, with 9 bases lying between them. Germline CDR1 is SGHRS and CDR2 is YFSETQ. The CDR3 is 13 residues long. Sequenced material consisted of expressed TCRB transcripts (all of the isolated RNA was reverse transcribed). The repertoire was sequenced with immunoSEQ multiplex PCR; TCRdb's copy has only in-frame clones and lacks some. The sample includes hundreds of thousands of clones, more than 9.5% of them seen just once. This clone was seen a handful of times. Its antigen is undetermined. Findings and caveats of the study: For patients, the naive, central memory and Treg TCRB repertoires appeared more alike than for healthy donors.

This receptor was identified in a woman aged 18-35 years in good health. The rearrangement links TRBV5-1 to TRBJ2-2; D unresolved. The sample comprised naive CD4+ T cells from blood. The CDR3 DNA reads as TGCGCCAGCACCCCTCAGGACACCGGGGAGCTGTTTTTT. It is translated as CASTPQDTGELFF.